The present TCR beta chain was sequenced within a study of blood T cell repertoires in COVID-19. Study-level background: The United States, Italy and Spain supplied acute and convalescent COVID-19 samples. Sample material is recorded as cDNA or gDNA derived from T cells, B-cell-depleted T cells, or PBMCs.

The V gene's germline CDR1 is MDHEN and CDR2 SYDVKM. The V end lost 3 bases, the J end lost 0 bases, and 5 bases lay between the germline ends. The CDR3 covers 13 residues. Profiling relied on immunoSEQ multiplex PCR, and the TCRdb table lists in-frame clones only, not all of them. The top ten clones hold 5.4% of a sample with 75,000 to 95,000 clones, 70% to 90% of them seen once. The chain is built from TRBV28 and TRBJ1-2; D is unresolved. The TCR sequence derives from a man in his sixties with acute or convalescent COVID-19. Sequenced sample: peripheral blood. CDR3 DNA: TGTGCCAGCAGTTTGATAGCTAACTATGGCTACACCTTC. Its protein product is CASSLIANYGYTF.